The rows below give T cell receptor beta chains drawn from one sample of a study of regulatory T cells in long-lasting Graves disease. TCRdb reanalysed the multiplex PCR reads using MiXCR and keeps one entry per CDR3 protein. This sample carries about 340,000 distinct CDR3 sequences, around 19% of them seen once, and the ten largest clones take around 30%. Sequences were derived from peripheral blood mononuclear cells (PBMCs), sampled when the disease was refractory, from a patient treated with antithyroid drugs. These receptors came from a female donor with Graves disease. Each CDR3 is given with its conserved first and last residue. Each record gives: D gene, V gene, J gene, clone size, CDR3 DNA, CDR3 protein. A D gene is named only where the DNA matches it firmly. The listing skips clone size in some rows; elsewhere it reads once, few, many or a size class.

NA,TRBV11-2,TRBJ2-5,many,TGTGCCAGCAGCTTACAACGCGCCGGGACCCAGTACTTC,CASSLQRAGTQYF
TRBD2,TRBV20-1,TRBJ2-7,few,TGCAGTGCTCCAGGACTAGCGGGAGGCCTGGCAACCTACGAGCAGTACTTC,CSAPGLAGGLATYEQYF
TRBD2,TRBV7-9,TRBJ2-5,NA,TGTGCCAGCGGGACTAGCGGGAGGCAAGAGACCCAGTACTTC,CASGTSGRQETQYF
NA,TRBV5-1,TRBJ1-4,NA,TGCGCCAGCAGCCCAATTCCGCAGGGGACGGGTGAAAAACTGTTTTTT,CASSPIPQGTGEKLFF
NA,TRBV5-1,TRBJ1-6,NA,TGCGCCAGCAGCTTGGATACCGGGGAGGTTTCACCCCCCCACTTT,CASSLDTGEVSPPHF
NA,TRBV7-6,TRBJ2-7,few,TGTGCCAGCAGCTTATATGGGAATCCGACTTACGAGCAGTACTTC,CASSLYGNPTYEQYF
NA,TRBV3-1,TRBJ1-5,many,TGTGCCAGCAGCCAGATGACCAATCAGCCCCAGCATTTT,CASSQMTNQPQHF
NA,TRBV7-2,TRBJ2-3,NA,TGTGCCAGCAGCTCGGGTGGCCCGGGCAGTCGCACAGATACGCAGTATTTT,CASSSGGPGSRTDTQYF
TRBD1,TRBV3-1,TRBJ2-5,NA,TGTGCCAGCAGTGTTAGGGACAGGCAGCAGGAGACCCAGTACTTC,CASSVRDRQQETQYF
TRBD2,TRBV27,TRBJ2-7,many,TGTGCCAGCAGCTCGCGGGAGGGCCGTTACGAGCAGTACTTC,CASSSREGRYEQYF
NA,TRBV4-1,TRBJ1-5,NA,TGCGCCAGCAGCCAAGGTATCCGGGGCCTTAATCAGCCCCAGCATTTT,CASSQGIRGLNQPQHF
NA,TRBV7-9,TRBJ1-1,NA,TGTGCCAGCAGCTTATCCGAGGAGATGAACACTGAAGCTTTCTTT,CASSLSEEMNTEAFF
TRBD1,TRBV12-3/TRBV12-4,TRBJ2-2,many,TGTGCCAGCAGTAAAAGACAGGGGAACACCGGGGAGCTGTTTTTT,CASSKRQGNTGELFF
NA,TRBV12-3/TRBV12-4,TRBJ2-4,NA,TGTGCCAGCAGTTTTGACAATTTAACCATTCAGTACTTC,CASSFDNLTIQYF
NA,TRBV11-2,TRBJ1-1,many,TGTGCCAGCAGCTTGACAAATAGGAACACTGAAGCTTTCTTT,CASSLTNRNTEAFF
NA,TRBV20-1,TRBJ2-7,many,TGCAGTGCCTTCGACGAGCAGTACTTC,CSAFDEQYF
NA,TRBV10-2,TRBJ2-7,NA,TGCGCCAGCAGTGAGCCAGGGAACTACGAGCAGTACTTC,CASSEPGNYEQYF